Each of the 21 T cell receptor beta chains below was sequenced from the same sample in a study of beta chain features in type 1 diabetes. The sequenced template was cDNA made from the entire isolated RNA. Libraries were prepared by immunoSEQ multiplex PCR; TCRdb keeps only in-frame clonotypes and omits some of them. Among about 40,000 clones listed, approximately 50% were seen once. Sequencing was done on a sample of central memory CD4+ T cells from blood. The source is a woman between 18 and 29 years old in good health.

This clone occurred a few times. CDR3 bases: TGTGCCAGCAGCGTAACTAGGCAAGGCACAGATACGCAGTATTTT. As protein: CASSVTRQGTDTQYF. The chain carries TRBV9 and TRBJ2-3, with D possibly matching TRBD2 (5 bases). The CDR3 is 15 amino acids. Germline values: CDR1 SGDLS, CDR2 YYNGEE. The V end lost 1 base, the J end lost 1 base, and 10 bases lay between the germline ends.

The V and J genes are TRBV7-6 and TRBJ1-4; D is perhaps TRBD1 (5 bases). Trimming left V 5 bases short and J 8 bases short, with 15 bases between. The CDR3 covers 14 residues. Germline values: CDR1 SGHVS, CDR2 FNYEAQ. The chain's CDR3 is CASSPGTLAEKLFF. CDR3 DNA sequence: TGTGCCAGCAGCCCCGGGACTCTTGCGGAAAAACTGTTTTTT.

The chain employs TRBV18 and TRBJ2-5; unclear D gene. This CDR3 contains 13 residues. Trimming removed 0 bases at V and 5 bases at J, with 7 bases between. Germline lookup yields CDR1 KGHSH and CDR2 LQKENI. The CDR3 DNA reads TGTGCCAGCTCACCACCGATGGGCGAGACCCAGTACTTC. It encodes CASSPPMGETQYF.

This clone was counted between two and nine times. The chain couples TRBV19 to TRBJ1-1; D is ambiguous. The CDR3 runs to 17 residues. CDR1 LNHDA and CDR2 SQIVND come from the germline V gene (reference sequence). Trimming cost V 3 bases and J 0 bases, with 17 bases left between them. CDR3 amino acids: CASSMSGGRGMNTEAFF. The CDR3 DNA reads TGTGCCAGTAGTATGAGCGGCGGGAGAGGGATGAACACTGAAGCTTTCTTT.

This clone was detected only once. V usage is TRBV9 and J usage is TRBJ1-2, with TRBD1 identical over 8 bases. CDR1 is SGDLS, CDR2 YYNGEE, per germline. J was trimmed by 7 bases and V by 4 bases; bases with no gene match: 12. This CDR3 is built from 15 residues. The CDR3 DNA reads TGTGCCAGCAGCCCAAGTCCCGGGACAGGAGCTGGCTACACCTTC. It is translated as CASSPSPGTGAGYTF.

The rearrangement uses TRBV2 and TRBJ2-7; TRBD1 matches at 8 bases. CDR3 size: 12 residues. Trimming cost V 7 bases and J 9 bases; bases outside gene matches: 8. CDR1 and CDR2 from the germline V gene are SNHLY and FYNNEI. The CDR3 is CASNSGQGRQYF. CDR3 DNA sequence: TGTGCCAGCAACTCCGGACAGGGACGGCAGTACTTC.

V usage is TRBV10-1 and J usage is TRBJ2-4; 8 bases are a match to TRBD1. V shed 6 bases and J 0 bases; nucleotides not matched to a gene: 10. Germline V gene lookup returns CDR1 WNHNN and CDR2 SYGVQD (reference sequence). This CDR3 comprises 17 residues. In DNA form, the CDR3 reads TGCGCCAGCAGCGATGGACAGGGCTTAATAGCCAAAAACATTCAGTACTTC. It encodes CASSDGQGLIAKNIQYF.

This clone was seen a few times. The genes are TRBV30 and TRBJ1-2; possibly TRBD1 for D (6 bases). The germline V and J ends were trimmed by 3 bases and 7 bases, with 18 bases remaining between them. Germline V gives CDR1 GTSNPN, CDR2 SVGIG (reference sequence). This CDR3 spans 14 amino acids. The DNA for the CDR3 is TGTGCCTGGAGCGCCCAGGGGCAACTCTCTGGCTACACCTTC. Translated, it gives CAWSAQGQLSGYTF.

The chain recombines TRBV5-4 with TRBJ2-3; the match to TRBD2 covers 11 bases. With 1 base clipped from V and 2 bases from J, the junction kept 3 bases outside the gene matches. The CDR3 loop spans 16 amino acids. Germline values: CDR1 SGHNT, CDR2 YYREEE (reference sequence). Here the CDR3 DNA reads TGTGCCAGCAGCTTGCCTAGCGGGGGGCCCACAGATACGCAGTATTTT. Its translation is CASSLPSGGPTDTQYF.

The J gene is TRBJ1-1, the V gene TRBV11-1; 12 positions match TRBD1. This CDR3 has 16 residues. V lost 4 bases, J lost 1 base, and 4 bases stayed unmatched. Germline V gives CDR1 SGHAT, CDR2 FQDESV (reference sequence). The CDR3 spells CASSSGQGARNTEAFF. CDR3 DNA sequence: TGTGCCAGCAGCTCGGGACAGGGGGCGAGGAACACTGAAGCTTTCTTT.

This clone has just a few counts. This chain uses TRBV6-1 with TRBJ1-1; 10 positions agree with TRBD1. After removal of 0 bases from V and 5 bases from J, the junction contained 12 bases not matched to a gene. CDR3 length equals 18 residues. Germline CDR1 reads MNHNS; CDR2 reads SASEGT. The CDR3 DNA reads TGTGCCAGCAGTGAAGCGTTAGGATCGGACAGGGGGTGGACTGAAGCTTTCTTT. Protein product: CASSEALGSDRGWTEAFF.

This clone was picked up a small number of times. V gene TRBV29-1 combines with J gene TRBJ2-3; D may be TRBD1 (5 bases). Trimming left V 1 base short and J 2 bases short, with 10 bases between. Germline values: CDR1 SQVTM, CDR2 ANQGSEA. The CDR3 is made up of 14 amino acids. The CDR3 coding sequence is TGCAGCGTTGAAGGGGGCCCCCACACAGATACGCAGTATTTT. It yields the protein CSVEGGPHTDTQYF.

The chain joins TRBV6-5 to TRBJ2-6; D unresolved. The germline V gene has CDR1 MNHEY and CDR2 SVGAGI. The CDR3 runs to 16 residues. V lost 0 bases and J 4 bases, leaving 10 bases between the germline ends. The CDR3 sequence: CASSYSGLSGANVLTF. The CDR3 region has the DNA TGTGCCAGCAGTTACTCAGGCCTTAGCGGGGCCAACGTCCTGACTTTC.

The chain combines TRBV5-1 with TRBJ1-5; weak D call: TRBD1 (6 bases). The length of the CDR3 is 16 residues. Germline CDR1 and CDR2: SGHRS and YFSETQ. V was pared by 0 bases and J by 2 bases, with 12 bases between. The CDR3 sequence is CASSLGGTSGNQPQHF. CDR3 in DNA: TGCGCCAGCAGCTTGGGTGGGACAAGCGGCAATCAGCCCCAGCATTTT.

The chain employs TRBV7-2 and TRBJ1-5, with D uncertain. The CDR3 has 14 residues. Between the trimmed V and J ends, which lost 3 bases and 0 bases, there was a span of 6 bases. CDR1 is SGHTA and CDR2 is FQGNSA in the germline V gene. The CDR3 DNA is TGTGCCAGCAGCTTCCCGGGTAGCAATCAGCCCCAGCATTTT. Its protein is CASSFPGSNQPQHF.

CDR3 in DNA: TGTGCCAGCAGCTTGCTAGCGGGAGGAATAGAGACCCAGTACTTC. The encoded protein is CASSLLAGGIETQYF. The genes are TRBV7-8 and TRBJ2-5; 11 positions match TRBD2. The germline gives CDR1 SGHVS, CDR2 FQNEAQ. V was clipped by 3 bases and J by 4 bases; unmatched bases: 4. The CDR3 has 15 amino acids.

In regard to this clone: The junction departs from the called germline gene at one end, perhaps through a read error. The V and J genes are TRBV13 and TRBJ2-7; D is unresolved. Germline lookup yields CDR1 PRHDT and CDR2 FYEKMQ (reference sequence). The CDR3 contains 12 residues. The CDR3 is CASSPLSDEQYF. Here the CDR3 DNA reads TGTGCCAGCAGCCCCCTCTCCGACGAGCAGTACTTC.

The chain recombines TRBV5-1 with TRBJ2-4; D might be TRBD1 (5 bases). V shed 0 bases and J shed 0 bases, with 16 bases lying between them. Germline CDR1 SGHRS, CDR2 YFSETQ. The CDR3 length is 18 residues. CDR3 amino acids: CASSLGPRDPLAKNIQYF. The CDR3 DNA reads TGCGCCAGCAGCTTGGGCCCCAGGGATCCGCTAGCCAAAAACATTCAGTACTTC.

CDR3 amino acids: CASSSYRGRETQYF. The CDR3 nucleotides are TGTGCCAGCAGTTCTTACAGGGGCCGAGAGACCCAGTACTTC. The chain combines TRBV6-1 with TRBJ2-5; 7 bases map to TRBD1. Trimming removed 5 bases from V and 4 bases from J; junction bases left unmatched: 7. The CDR3 length is 14 residues. CDR1 MNHNS and CDR2 SASEGT come from the germline V gene.

This sequence joins TRBV19 and TRBJ2-5, with a weak D call TRBD1 (6 bases). With the DNA end fitting TRBJ2-7 better, the J assignment may be wrong. The CDR3 spans 17 residues. CDR1 and CDR2 (germline): LNHDA, SQIVND (reference sequence). The CDR3 reads CASSRWAAGTSSYEQYF. Here the CDR3 DNA reads TGTGCCAGTAGTAGGTGGGCTGCCGGGACATCCTCCTACGAGCAGTACTTC.

This chain uses TRBV30 with TRBJ1-2; possibly TRBD1 for D (5 bases). The V and J ends lost 0 bases and 0 bases respectively, with 11 bases between them. The CDR3 runs 15 residues. Germline CDR1 is GTSNPN and CDR2 is SVGIG (reference sequence). CDR3 nucleotides: TGTGCCTGGAGTGTAGCAGGGCTAGCTAACTATGGCTACACCTTC. Its protein product is CAWSVAGLANYGYTF.